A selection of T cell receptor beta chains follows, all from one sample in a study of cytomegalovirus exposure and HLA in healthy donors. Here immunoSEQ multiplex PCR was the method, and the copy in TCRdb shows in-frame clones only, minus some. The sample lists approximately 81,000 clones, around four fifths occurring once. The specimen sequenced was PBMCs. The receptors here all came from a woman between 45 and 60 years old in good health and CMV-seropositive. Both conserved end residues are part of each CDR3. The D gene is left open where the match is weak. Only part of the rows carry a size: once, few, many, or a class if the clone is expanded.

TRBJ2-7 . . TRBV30 TGTGCCTGGAGTGTACTTTGGAGTTCCTACGAGCAGTACTTC CAWSVLWSSYEQYF
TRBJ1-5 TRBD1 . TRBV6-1 TGTGCCAGCCGGACAGGGAATAGCAATCAGCCCCAGCATTTT CASRTGNSNQPQHF
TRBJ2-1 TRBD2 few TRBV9 TGTGCCAGCAGCGTAGTGGCGGGAGTCAGTAGTGAGCAGTTCTTC CASSVVAGVSSEQFF
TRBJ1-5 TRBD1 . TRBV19 TGTGCCAGTAGTACCAGGACAGGGAATCAGCCCCAGCATTTT CASSTRTGNQPQHF
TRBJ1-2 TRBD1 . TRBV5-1 TGCGCCAGCAGCTTGGTAGGGCAGGGGGATGGCTACACCTTC CASSLVGQGDGYTF
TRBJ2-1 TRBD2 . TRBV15 TGTGCCACCAGCAGAGATCACGGGACTAGCGGTTACAATGAGCAGTTCTTC CATSRDHGTSGYNEQFF
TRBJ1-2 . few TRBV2 TGTGCCAGCAGCGAACTCGGGAGCTATGGCTACACCTTC CASSELGSYGYTF
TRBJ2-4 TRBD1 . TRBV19 TGTGCCGCAAAGGGACAGGGGCACATTCAGTACTTC CAAKGQGHIQYF
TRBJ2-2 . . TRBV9 TGTGCCAGCAGCGTAGGTCAAGGGGAGCTGTTTTTT CASSVGQGELFF
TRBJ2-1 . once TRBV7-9 TGTGCCAGCAGACCAGAAAGCTCCTACAATGAGCAGTTCTTC CASRPESSYNEQFF
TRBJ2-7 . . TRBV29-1 TGCAGCGTTAAGTCAGGGTTGAACGAGCAGTACTTC CSVKSGLNEQYF
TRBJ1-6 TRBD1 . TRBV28 TGTGCCAGCAGTCAGGGACAGGGAAATTCACCCCTCCACTTT CASSQGQGNSPLHF
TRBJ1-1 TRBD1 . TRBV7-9 TGTGCCAGCAGCTTTAGACAGGGCTCTGAAGCTTTCTTT CASSFRQGSEAFF
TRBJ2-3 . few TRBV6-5 TGTGCCAGCAGTTATTTTTGGGAGGGCACAGATACGCAGTATTTT CASSYFWEGTDTQYF
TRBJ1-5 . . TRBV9 TGTGCCAGCAGCGTAGACAGCCATAGCAATCAGCCCCAGCATTTT CASSVDSHSNQPQHF
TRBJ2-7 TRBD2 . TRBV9 TGTGCCAGCAGCCCCCGTGCGGGAGCAGGCGAGCAGTACTTC CASSPRAGAGEQYF
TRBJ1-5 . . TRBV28 TGTGCCAGCGGGCTTCAGGGGAGCAATCAGCCCCAGCATTTT CASGLQGSNQPQHF
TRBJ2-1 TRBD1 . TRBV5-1 TGCGCCAGCAGACCCGGGACAGCCTCCTACAATGAGCAGTTCTTC CASRPGTASYNEQFF
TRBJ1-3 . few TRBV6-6 TGTGCCAGCACCCAGGCAGGGCGCTCTGGAAACACCATATATTTT CASTQAGRSGNTIYF
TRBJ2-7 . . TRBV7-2 TGTGCCAGCAGCCCCCCCACGGCTAGGGAGCAGTACTTC CASSPPTAREQYF
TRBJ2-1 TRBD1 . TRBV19 TGTGCCAGTAGTATAGACCCCTCCGGGACAGGAGTCTACAATGAGCAGTTCTTC CASSIDPSGTGVYNEQFF
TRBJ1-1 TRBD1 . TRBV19 TGTGCCAGTAGTCTTGGGACAGCGAACACTGAGGCTTTCTTT CASSLGTANTEAFF
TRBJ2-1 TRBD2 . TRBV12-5 TGTGCTAGTGGTTCCCCGGGACTAGCGGGACCCAATGAGCAGTTCTTC CASGSPGLAGPNEQFF
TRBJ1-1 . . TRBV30 TGTGCCTGGAGTGTATCGTTGAACACTGAAGCTTTCTTT CAWSVSLNTEAFF
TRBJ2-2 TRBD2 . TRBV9 TGTGCCAGCAGCGTAGCTCGGCGGGAGTGGGCCGGGGAGCTGTTTTTT CASSVARREWAGELFF
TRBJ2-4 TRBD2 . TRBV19 TGTGCCAGTAGTCTAGCGGGGGAGGACAAAAACATTCAGTACTTC CASSLAGEDKNIQYF
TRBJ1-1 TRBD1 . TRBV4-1 TGCGCCAGCAGCCAAGTTAGGACAGGACGAGCTTTCTTT CASSQVRTGRAFF
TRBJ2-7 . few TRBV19 TGTGCCAGTACCCGGGGACCACCTGGGGGGGAGCAGTACTTC CASTRGPPGGEQYF
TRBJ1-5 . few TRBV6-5 TGTGCCAGCAGCGGAGGGGTGTTGAATCAGCCCCAGCATTTT CASSGGVLNQPQHF
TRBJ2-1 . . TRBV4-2 TGTGCCAGCAGCCGGCAAGTAGGCGGCGACTCCTACAATGAGCAGTTCTTC CASSRQVGGDSYNEQFF
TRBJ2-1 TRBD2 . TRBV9 TGTGCCAGCAGCGATGGACTAGCGGAAGCCTACAATGAGCAGTTCTTC CASSDGLAEAYNEQFF
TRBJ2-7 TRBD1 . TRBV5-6 TGTGCCAGCAGCCGTCCCGGGACAGGGATCGAGCAGTACTTC CASSRPGTGIEQYF
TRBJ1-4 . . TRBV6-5 TGTGCCAGCAGTTACTCGAGCGCGGACAGAGAAAAACTGTTTTTT CASSYSSADREKLFF
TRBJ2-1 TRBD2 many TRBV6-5 TGTGCCAGCAGTCCCAGACTAGCGGGAGATTATAAACCGTTCTTC CASSPRLAGDYKPFF
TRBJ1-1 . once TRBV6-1 TGTGCCAGCAGTGAATTGGGGGACTTGAACACTGAAGCTTTCTTT CASSELGDLNTEAFF
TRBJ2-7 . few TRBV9 TGTGCCAGCAGCGTTGAACTATCCCGCGAGCAGTACTTC CASSVELSREQYF
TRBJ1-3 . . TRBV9 TGTGCCAGCAGCGTAGCTTCCGGAAACACCATATATTTT CASSVASGNTIYF
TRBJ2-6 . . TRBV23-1 TGCGCCAGCAGTCAGCAGGGTTCTACTGGGGCCAACGTCCTGACTTTC CASSQQGSTGANVLTF
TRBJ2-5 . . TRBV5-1 TGCGCCAGCAGCTTGAACTTCCAAGAGACCCAGTACTTC CASSLNFQETQYF
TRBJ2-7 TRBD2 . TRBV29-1 TGCAGCGTTGAGCCTAACAGAGGACTAGCGGGCGCCGACTACGAGCAGTACTTC CSVEPNRGLAGADYEQYF
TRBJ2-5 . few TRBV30 TGTGCCTGGAGTGTGGGCCTACAAGAGACCCAGTACTTC CAWSVGLQETQYF